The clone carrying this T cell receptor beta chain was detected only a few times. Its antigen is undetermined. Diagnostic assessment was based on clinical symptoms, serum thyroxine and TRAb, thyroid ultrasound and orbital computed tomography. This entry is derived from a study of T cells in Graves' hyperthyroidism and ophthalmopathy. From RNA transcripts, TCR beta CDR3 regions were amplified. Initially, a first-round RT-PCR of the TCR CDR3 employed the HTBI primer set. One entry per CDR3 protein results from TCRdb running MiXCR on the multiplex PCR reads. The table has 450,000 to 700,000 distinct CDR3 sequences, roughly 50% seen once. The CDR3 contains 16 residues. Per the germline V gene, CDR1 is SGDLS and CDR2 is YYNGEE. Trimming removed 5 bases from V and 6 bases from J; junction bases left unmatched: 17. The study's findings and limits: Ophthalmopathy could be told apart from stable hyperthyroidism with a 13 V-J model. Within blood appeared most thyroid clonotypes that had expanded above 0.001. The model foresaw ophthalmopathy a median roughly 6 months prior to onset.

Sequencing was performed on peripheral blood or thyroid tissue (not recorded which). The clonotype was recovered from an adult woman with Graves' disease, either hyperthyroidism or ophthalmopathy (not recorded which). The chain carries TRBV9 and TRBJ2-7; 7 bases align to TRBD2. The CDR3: CASSSGGGSYMREQYF. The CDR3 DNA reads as TGTGCCAGCAGTTCTGGGGGGGGGTCTTATATGCGCGAGCAGTACTTC.